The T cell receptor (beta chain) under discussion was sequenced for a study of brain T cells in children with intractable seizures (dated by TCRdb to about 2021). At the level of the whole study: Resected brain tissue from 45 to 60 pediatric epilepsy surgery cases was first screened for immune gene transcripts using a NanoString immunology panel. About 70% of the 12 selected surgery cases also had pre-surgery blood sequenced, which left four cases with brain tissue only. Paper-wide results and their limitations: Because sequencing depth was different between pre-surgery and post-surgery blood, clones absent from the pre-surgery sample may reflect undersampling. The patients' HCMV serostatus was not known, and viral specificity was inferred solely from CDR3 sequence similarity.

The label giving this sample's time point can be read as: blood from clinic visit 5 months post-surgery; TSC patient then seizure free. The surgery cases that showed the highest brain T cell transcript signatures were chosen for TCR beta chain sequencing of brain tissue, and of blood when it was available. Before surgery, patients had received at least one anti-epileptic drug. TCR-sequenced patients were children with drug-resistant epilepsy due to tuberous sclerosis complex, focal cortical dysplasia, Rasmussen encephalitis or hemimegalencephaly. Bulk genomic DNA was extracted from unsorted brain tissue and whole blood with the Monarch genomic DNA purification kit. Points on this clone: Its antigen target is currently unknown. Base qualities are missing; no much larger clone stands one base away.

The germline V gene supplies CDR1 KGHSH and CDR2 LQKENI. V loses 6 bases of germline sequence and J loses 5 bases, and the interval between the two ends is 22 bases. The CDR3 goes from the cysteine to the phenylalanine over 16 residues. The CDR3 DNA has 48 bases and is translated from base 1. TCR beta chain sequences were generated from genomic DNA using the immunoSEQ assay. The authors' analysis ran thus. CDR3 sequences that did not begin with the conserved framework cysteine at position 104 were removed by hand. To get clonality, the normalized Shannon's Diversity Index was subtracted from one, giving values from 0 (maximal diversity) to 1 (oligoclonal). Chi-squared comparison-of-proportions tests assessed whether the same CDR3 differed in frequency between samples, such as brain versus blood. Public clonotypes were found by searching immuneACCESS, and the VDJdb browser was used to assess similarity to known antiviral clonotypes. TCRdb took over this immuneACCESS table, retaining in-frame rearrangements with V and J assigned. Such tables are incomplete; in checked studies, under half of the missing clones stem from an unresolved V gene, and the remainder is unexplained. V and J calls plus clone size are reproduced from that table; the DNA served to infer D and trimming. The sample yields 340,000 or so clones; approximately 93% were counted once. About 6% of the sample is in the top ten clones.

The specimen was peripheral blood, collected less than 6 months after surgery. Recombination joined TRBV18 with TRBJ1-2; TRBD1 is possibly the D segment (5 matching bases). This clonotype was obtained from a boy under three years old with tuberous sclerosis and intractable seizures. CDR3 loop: CASSPQEARDGYGYTF. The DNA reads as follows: TGTGCCAGCTCTCCCCAAGAGGCCAGGGACGGGTATGGCTACACCTTC.